The rows below give T cell receptor beta chains drawn from one sample of a study of T cell repertoires in cytomegalovirus infection. Their cognate antigens are unknown. TCRdb called the reads again in MiXCR, with one record for every CDR3 protein. Of some 800,000 distinct CDR3 sequences in the sample, almost 30% were seen once. Material: cultured CD8+ T cells from PBMCs, obtained from culture after CMV antigen stimulation. The receptors originated from a human donor in good health (CMV status not recorded). Some clones in this sample may be carry-over from other donors' samples. Both conserved end residues are part of each CDR3. D genes are given only for firm matches. Rows give clone size only sometimes, using once, few, many, or a class for an expanded clone.

D,V,J,size,DNA,CDR3
.,TRBV7-2,TRBJ1-3,many,TGTGCCAGCAGCTTAGACGGATTCTCTGGAAACACCATATATTTT,CASSLDGFSGNTIYF
TRBD2,TRBV6-1,TRBJ2-1,many,TGTGCCAGCAGTGAACAGGGCGGGGGGGGAAATGAGCAGTTCTTC,CASSEQGGGGNEQFF
.,TRBV19,TRBJ2-1,.,TGTGTCAGCACGCAAAGACTATGGATAAATGAGCAGTTCTTC,CVSTQRLWINEQFF
.,TRBV5-8,TRBJ1-5,.,TGTGCCAGCAGCTTGTTGGGGGGAATCGGCCAGCCCCAACATTTT,CASSLLGGIGQPQHF
.,TRBV27,TRBJ2-2,few,TGTGCCAGCAGTCAGGAGGCTAACACCGGGGAGCTGTTTTTT,CASSQEANTGELFF
.,TRBV12-3/TRBV12-4,TRBJ1-2,medium-sized,TGTGCCAGCAGTACAGGGAGATATGGCTACACCTTC,CASSTGRYGYTF
.,TRBV4-2,TRBJ2-1,.,TGTGCCAGCACCTTAACGGGGGGCCCAAATGAGCAGTTCTTC,CASTLTGGPNEQFF
.,TRBV27,TRBJ1-1,few,TGTGCCAGCAGCCCTCTATACGTTACTGAAGCTTTCTTT,CASSPLYVTEAFF
TRBD1,TRBV7-2,TRBJ2-7,.,TGTGCCAGCAGCGACTGGGACAGGGGCGGAGAGCAGTACTTC,CASSDWDRGGEQYF
.,TRBV10-3,TRBJ2-6,many,TGTGCCATCGCCCCCAGCTCTGGGGCCAACGTCCTGACTTTC,CAIAPSSGANVLTF
.,TRBV5-6,TRBJ2-2,.,TGTGCCAGCAGCGACGGGACAAAGAACACCGGGGAGCTGTTTTTT,CASSDGTKNTGELFF
TRBD2,TRBV14,TRBJ2-1,few,TGTGCCAGCAGTCCTCGAGGGACTAGGAGATACAATGAGCAGTTCTTC,CASSPRGTRRYNEQFF